The entry below gives a single T cell receptor beta chain sequence along with its context. Its specificity is not known. Looked up from germline, CDR1 is MDHEN and CDR2 is SYDVKM. The CDR3 has 12 residues. V lost 8 bases, J lost 5 bases, and 12 bases lay in between. The source of the sample is a study of early T cells in non-severe SARS-CoV-2 infection. Study as a whole: Sequencing of unsorted whole blood was done on bulk RNA, leaving chains unpaired. Study-level points and caveats: A preference for anti-spike CD8 responses marked VDJdb matching, which missed private and CD4 specificities.

Each single cDNA molecule received a unique molecular identifier. TCRdb re-derived calls from the 5' RACE reads in MiXCR, one entry per CDR3 protein. The profile shows 88,000 or so distinct CDR3 sequences, 15% of them singletons. The gene calls are TRBV28 and TRBJ1-2; D possibly corresponds to TRBD1 (5 bases). The source material was whole blood. This sequence was found in an adult who was a healthcare worker with PCR-confirmed SARS-CoV-2 infection or an uninfected control (not recorded which). CDR3 region: CASSGTAYGYTF. CDR3 nucleotides: TGTGCCAGCTCCGGGACTGCGTATGGCTACACCTTC.